This entry describes one T cell receptor (beta chain). The antigen remains undetermined. The use of a sample-barcoded 5' primer and a J-beta primer mix characterized a second PCR of roughly 7 to 11 cycles. The authors tagged each cDNA molecule using a template-switch adaptor with 12 random nucleotides. In TCRdb, the 5' RACE reads were re-called with MiXCR into one record per CDR3 protein. The sample holds approximately 800,000 distinct CDR3 sequences, roughly 60% seen once. From germline, CDR1 is MNHEY and CDR2 SVGEGT. The CDR3 sequence is 20 residues long. Trimming pared 4 bases from V and 2 bases from J, leaving 30 bases between. The sample comes from a study of blood T cells in healthy people across ages. Study details: About one barcoded beta molecule per two T cells came from capture by template switching.

General study findings and limits: Changes in expanded clonotypes were possibly confounded, as the CMV status of donors was unknown.

The V and J genes are TRBV6-2 or TRBV6-3 and TRBJ2-7; D is perhaps TRBD1 (6 bases). The receptor comes from a man aged 30-40 years in good health. The sample taken for sequencing was blood. The CDR3 DNA reads TGTGCCAGCAGTTGGGACAAGGCAAGTGGTGACCCTGATCAAACCTACGAGCAGTACTTC. Translated: CASSWDKASGDPDQTYEQYF.